This TCR beta chain was observed in a study of a mutant IDH1 vaccine in newly diagnosed glioma. Overall study findings and caveats: Apparently unrelated to pseudoprogression were changes in the top peripheral T cell clonotypes.

Measured with immunoSEQ multiplex PCR; TCRdb has only the in-frame clones, and not every one. The sample consists of 49,000 or so clones, about 77% of them appearing once. Time point meaning: week 5, during vaccination. In the vaccine, a single dose held 300 ug of the mutant IDH1 20-mer peptide, along with topical imiquimod. Of note for this clone: Its antigen remains unidentified.

This TCR derives from a woman aged 40 to 55 with glioma. This sample comprised PBMCs, obtained from a glioma patient whose treatment included an IDH1 peptide vaccine.

CDR3 nucleotide sequence: TGTGCCAGCAGCGTGACCGGGACTAGCGAAAACACAGATACGCAGTATTTT. It is translated as CASSVTGTSENTDTQYF. The chain combines TRBV9 with TRBJ2-3; the match to TRBD2 covers 10 bases. Per germline, CDR1 SGDLS and CDR2 YYNGEE. CDR3 length: 17 amino acids. The V segment lost 2 bases and the J segment 2 bases; nucleotides outside the gene matches: 8.